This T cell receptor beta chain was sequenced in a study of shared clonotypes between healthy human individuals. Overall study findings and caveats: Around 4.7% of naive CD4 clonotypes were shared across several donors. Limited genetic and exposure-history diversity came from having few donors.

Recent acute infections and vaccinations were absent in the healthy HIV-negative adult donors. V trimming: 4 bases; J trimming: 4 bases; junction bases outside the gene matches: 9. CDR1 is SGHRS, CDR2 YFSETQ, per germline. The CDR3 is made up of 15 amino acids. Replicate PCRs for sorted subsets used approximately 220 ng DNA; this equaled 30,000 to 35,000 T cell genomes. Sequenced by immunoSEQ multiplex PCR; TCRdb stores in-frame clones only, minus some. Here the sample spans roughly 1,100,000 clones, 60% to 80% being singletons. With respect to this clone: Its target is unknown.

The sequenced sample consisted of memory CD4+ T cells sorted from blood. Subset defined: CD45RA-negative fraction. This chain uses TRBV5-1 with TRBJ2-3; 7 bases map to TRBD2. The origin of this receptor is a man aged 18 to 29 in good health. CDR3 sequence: CASSDAGASSDTQYF. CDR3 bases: TGCGCCAGCAGCGATGCGGGAGCATCATCAGATACGCAGTATTTT.